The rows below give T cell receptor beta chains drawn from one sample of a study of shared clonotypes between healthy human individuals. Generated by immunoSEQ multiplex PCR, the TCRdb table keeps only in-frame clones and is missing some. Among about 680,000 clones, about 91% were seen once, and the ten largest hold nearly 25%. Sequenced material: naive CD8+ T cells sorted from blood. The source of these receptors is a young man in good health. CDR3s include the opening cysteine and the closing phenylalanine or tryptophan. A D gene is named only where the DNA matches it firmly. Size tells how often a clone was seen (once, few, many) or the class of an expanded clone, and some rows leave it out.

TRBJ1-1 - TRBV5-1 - TGCGCCAGCAGCTTGTCTCCTATGAACACTGAAGCTTTCTTT CASSLSPMNTEAFF
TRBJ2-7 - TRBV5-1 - TGCGCCAGCTATCTAGGCCCCGTGGCTGGCTACGAGCAGTACTTC CASYLGPVAGYEQYF
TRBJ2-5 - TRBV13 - TGTGCCAGCAGCTTCGGCCAGCCGGGGACCCAGTACTTC CASSFGQPGTQYF
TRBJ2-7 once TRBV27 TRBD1 TGTGCCAGCAGTCTCACAGGGGGCGGCTCCTACGAGCAGTACTTC CASSLTGGGSYEQYF
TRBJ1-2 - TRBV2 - TGTGCCGCCTACGATCCGGGACAATCAAACTATGGCTACACCTTC CAAYDPGQSNYGYTF
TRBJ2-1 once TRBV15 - TGTGCCACCAGAGGGGTGAGCTCCTACAATGAGCAGTTCTTC CATRGVSSYNEQFF
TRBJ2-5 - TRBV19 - TGTGCCAGTAGTAAATGTCGCGGGGACGGGCCCCAAGAGACCCAGTACTTC CASSKCRGDGPQETQYF
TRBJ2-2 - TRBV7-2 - TGTGCCAGCAGCCCCCCGGACGGTCTGAACACCGGGGAGCTGTTTTTT CASSPPDGLNTGELFF
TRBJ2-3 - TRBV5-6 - TGTGCCAGCAGCTTGGCAGATACGCAGTATTTT CASSLADTQYF
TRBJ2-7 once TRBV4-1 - TGCGCCAGCAGCCAAGTTGGGGCCTCCTTGTTCTCCTACGAGCAGTACTTC CASSQVGASLFSYEQYF
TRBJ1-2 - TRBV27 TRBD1 TGTGCCAGCAGTCCTACAGGGGCCATAGGCTATGGCTACACCTTC CASSPTGAIGYGYTF
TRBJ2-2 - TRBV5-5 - TGTGCCAGCAGCTTATACCCGGGGTCCACCACCGGGGAGCTGTTTTTT CASSLYPGSTTGELFF
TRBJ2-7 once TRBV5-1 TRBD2 TGCGCCAGCAGCTTGGGGGCTAGCGGAGCCTACGAGCAGTACTTC CASSLGASGAYEQYF
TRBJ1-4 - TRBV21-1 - TGTGCCAGCAGCAAAGAGAAGTTCAATCCATCGGTCGAAAAACTGTTTTTT CASSKEKFNPSVEKLFF
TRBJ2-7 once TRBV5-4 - TGTGCCAGCAGCTGGGGGACTGGGGCCTACGAGCAGTACTTC CASSWGTGAYEQYF
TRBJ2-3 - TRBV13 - TGTGCCAGCAGCTTAGGCTCTCGGAGGGCCATCCCGGAGGATACGCAGTATTTT CASSLGSRRAIPEDTQYF
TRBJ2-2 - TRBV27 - TGTGCCAGCAAACCTTGGGGTTACACCGGGGAGCTGTTTTTT CASKPWGYTGELFF
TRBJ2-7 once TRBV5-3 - TGTGCCAGAAGCCAGCGGGACAAAAGCTCCTACGAGCAGTACTTC CARSQRDKSSYEQYF
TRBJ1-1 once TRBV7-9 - TGTGCCAGCAGCCCAACTGGGACTGGCGACACTGAAGCTTTCTTT CASSPTGTGDTEAFF
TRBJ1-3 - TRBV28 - TGTGCCAGCAACTCAGGGATTTCTACTGGAAACACCATATATTTT CASNSGISTGNTIYF
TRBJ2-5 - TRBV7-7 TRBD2 TGTGCCAGCAGCCCCATGGAGGGACTAGCGGAAAAAGAGACCCAGTACTTC CASSPMEGLAEKETQYF
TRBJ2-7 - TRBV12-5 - TGTGCTAGTGGTTTGAGGTCGGACGAGCAGTACTTC CASGLRSDEQYF
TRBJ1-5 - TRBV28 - TGTGCCAGCAGTCCGGGGGGCAATCAGCCCCAGCATTTT CASSPGGNQPQHF
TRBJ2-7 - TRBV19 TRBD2 TGTGCCAGTAGTGGGACTAGCGCGAACCCTTACGAGCAGTACTTC CASSGTSANPYEQYF